Below are 14 T cell receptor beta chains sequenced from a single sample in a study of T cell clones after liver transplantation. Only in-frame clones appear in the TCRdb table, and some are missing; sequencing was by immunoSEQ multiplex PCR. The profile shows 75,000 to 100,000 clones, about 84% of them singletons. Sequenced material: CD4+ T cells from blood, taken around 45 months after liver transplant. The receptor source for this set is a human patient who received a liver transplant. Some T cells may be provided by the graft donor.

The CDR3 DNA reads TGTGCCAGCAGCATCGTTTCCGGGACTACAACCTACGAGCAGTACTTC. This codes for CASSIVSGTTTYEQYF. The V call is TRBV7-9, the J call TRBJ2-7; the match to TRBD2 covers 7 bases. J was trimmed by 2 bases and V by 5 bases; bases with no gene match: 12. CDR1 is SEHNR and CDR2 is FQNEAQ in the germline V gene (reference sequence). The CDR3 extends over 16 amino acids.

For this clone: The sample holds other DNA sequences that translate to the same CDR3. The chain employs TRBV5-1 and TRBJ2-2; no clear D gene. CDR3 length equals 14 residues. V was pared by 0 bases and J by 2 bases, with 5 bases between. Germline V gene sequence: CDR1 SGHRS, CDR2 YFSETQ. This CDR3 is CASSLGGNTGELFF. In DNA form, the CDR3 reads TGCGCCAGCAGCTTGGGAGGAAACACCGGGGAGCTGTTTTTT.

This chain uses TRBV5-4 with TRBJ1-1; D not certain. CDR1 is SGHNT, CDR2 YYREEE, per germline (reference sequence). V was trimmed by 3 bases and J by 2 bases, leaving 17 bases between them. The CDR3 contains 16 residues. As DNA, the CDR3 is TGTGCCAGCAGCTCACCGCTAGGAGAAAGAAACACTGAAGCTTTCTTT. Translation gives CASSSPLGERNTEAFF.

The V gene is TRBV28, the J gene TRBJ2-7; no reliable D call. With 10 bases removed from V and 3 bases from J, the gap between germline ends came to 13 bases. The germline gives CDR1 MDHEN, CDR2 SYDVKM. The CDR3 has 12 amino acids. The chain's CDR3 is CATREANYEQYF. CDR3 in DNA: TGTGCCACTCGCGAGGCCAACTACGAGCAGTACTTC.

The gene calls are TRBV6-5 and TRBJ1-1; D unresolved. The CDR3 contains 14 residues. The ends were cut back, 2 bases at V and 5 bases at J, with 12 bases in the middle. Germline lookup yields CDR1 MNHEY and CDR2 SVGAGI. CDR3 residues: CASSYDGRATEAFF. The CDR3 DNA reads TGTGCCAGCAGTTACGACGGCAGAGCTACTGAAGCTTTCTTT.

The chain employs TRBV9 and TRBJ2-3; 8 nucleotides line up with TRBD1. The V and J ends lost 3 bases and 5 bases, in that order; junction bases with no gene match: 11. The CDR3 sequence is 16 residues long. CDR1 and CDR2 (germline): SGDLS, YYNGEE. DNA of the CDR3: TGTGCCAGCAGCGGAATGACAGGGGCTTTAGGAGATACGCAGTATTTT. Translated: CASSGMTGALGDTQYF.

The gene calls are TRBV18 and TRBJ2-1; possibly TRBD1 for D (5 bases). V gave up 2 bases and J gave up 5 bases, with 7 bases separating them. CDR1 and CDR2 from the germline V gene are KGHSH and LQKENI. The CDR3 covers 13 residues. This chain's CDR3 is CASSPTTDNEQFF. The CDR3 DNA is TGTGCCAGCTCACCAACGACAGACAATGAGCAGTTCTTC.

Here the CDR3 reads CSGGTSEFYNEQFF. In DNA form, the CDR3 reads TGCAGCGGTGGGACTAGTGAATTCTACAATGAGCAGTTCTTC. V is TRBV29-1 and J is TRBJ2-1; 8 nucleotides align to TRBD2. Germline CDR1 and CDR2: SQVTM and ANQGSEA. The CDR3 has 14 amino acids. V trimming: 7 bases; J trimming: 3 bases; junction bases outside the gene matches: 8.

This clone came up once. The chain links TRBV7-3 to TRBJ1-4, with D hard to call. The germline CDR1 and CDR2 sequences are SGHTA and FQGTGA. V shed 5 bases and J shed 8 bases, with 18 bases lying between them. The CDR3 extends over 15 amino acids. The CDR3 region is CASSPKGLVGEKLFF. For the CDR3, the DNA is TGTGCCAGCAGCCCGAAAGGACTAGTTGGGGAAAAACTGTTTTTT.

This chain links TRBV10-3 with TRBJ1-1; the match to TRBD1 covers 9 bases. CDR1 and CDR2 (germline): ENHRY, SYGVKD. J gave up 5 bases and V 4 bases, and 11 bases lay outside the gene matches. The CDR3 is made up of 16 amino acids. CDR3 in amino acids: CAISGGQGTGTTEAFF. CDR3 sequence (DNA): TGTGCCATCAGTGGGGGACAAGGGACAGGGACGACTGAAGCTTTCTTT.

V is TRBV6-1 and J is TRBJ2-7; the match to TRBD2 covers 7 bases. The CDR3 length is 13 residues. Germline CDR1 and CDR2: MNHNS and SASEGT. V trimming: 3 bases; J trimming: 2 bases; junction bases outside the gene matches: 1. The CDR3 coding sequence is TGTGCCAGCAGTGATCGGGGGGCCTACGAGCAGTACTTC. It yields the protein CASSDRGAYEQYF.

The rearrangement joins TRBV28 to TRBJ1-5; TRBD1 might be the D (5 bases). The germline V gene encodes CDR1 MDHEN and CDR2 SYDVKM. CDR3 length equals 15 residues. The V and J ends lost 2 bases and 7 bases respectively, with 15 bases between them. The CDR3 reads CASSLSGGREQPQHF. The CDR3 coding sequence is TGTGCCAGCAGTTTAAGCGGCGGCAGGGAACAGCCCCAGCATTTT.

V gene TRBV28 combines with J gene TRBJ1-2, with 7 bases lining up with TRBD1. The CDR3 sequence is 14 residues long. Losses at the gene ends were 7 bases for V and 4 bases for J; bases not matched to a gene: 9. Per the germline V gene, CDR1 is MDHEN and CDR2 is SYDVKM. In nucleotides, the CDR3 is TGTGCCAGCACCCTAGTAGGGGGCTTCTATGGCTACACCTTC. As protein: CASTLVGGFYGYTF.

The chain couples TRBV18 to TRBJ1-4; 8 positions match TRBD1. CDR1 is KGHSH, CDR2 LQKENI, per germline. Losses at the gene ends were 3 bases for V and 7 bases for J; bases not matched to a gene: 10. This CDR3 has 16 amino acids. The CDR3 spells CASSPRQTGEGEKLFF. The CDR3 DNA follows: TGTGCCAGCTCACCTCGTCAGACAGGGGAGGGTGAAAAACTGTTTTTT. The full variable domain, with the rest looked up from reference TRBV18 and TRBJ1-4, is NAGVMQNPRHLVRRRGQEARLRCSPMKGHSHVYWYRQLPEEGLKFMVYLQKENIIDESGMPKERFSAEFPKEGPSILRIQQVVRGDSAAYFCASSPRQTGEGEKLFFGSGTQLSVL.